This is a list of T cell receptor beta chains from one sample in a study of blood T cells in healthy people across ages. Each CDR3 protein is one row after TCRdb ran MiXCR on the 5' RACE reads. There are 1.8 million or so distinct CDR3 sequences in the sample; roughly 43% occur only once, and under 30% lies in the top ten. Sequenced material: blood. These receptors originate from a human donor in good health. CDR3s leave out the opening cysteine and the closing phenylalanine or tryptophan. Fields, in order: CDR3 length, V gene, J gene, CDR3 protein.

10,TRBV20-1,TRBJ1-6,SASTSYSPLH
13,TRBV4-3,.,ASSQGLLKGYEQY
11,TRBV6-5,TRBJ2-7,ASSYPGGNEQY
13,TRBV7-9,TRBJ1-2,ASSFGRDRLNGYT
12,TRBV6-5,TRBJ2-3,AIRRGLSTDTQY
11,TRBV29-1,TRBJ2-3,SVKLAETDTQY
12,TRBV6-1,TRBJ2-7,ASSVSKDVYEQY
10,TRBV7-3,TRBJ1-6,ASRNENSPLH
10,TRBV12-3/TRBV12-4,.,ASTRVFHEQY
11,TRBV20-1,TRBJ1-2,SARTPGQYGYT
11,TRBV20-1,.,SASRQGLHEQY
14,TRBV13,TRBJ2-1,ASSPSRTGIGNEQF
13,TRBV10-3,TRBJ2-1,AISESAGTYNEQF
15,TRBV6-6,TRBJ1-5,ASSPTTGFTSNQPQH
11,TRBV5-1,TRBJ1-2,ASSLDYPYGYT
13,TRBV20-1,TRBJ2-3,SGPHLAASTDTQY
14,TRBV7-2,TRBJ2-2,ASSFRSGQNTGELF
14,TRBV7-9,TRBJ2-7,ASSPTQGTGYYEQY
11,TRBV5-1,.,ASSSDHIGEQY
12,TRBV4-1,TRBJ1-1,ASSQDFVTGMAF
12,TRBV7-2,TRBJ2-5,ASTPLAGGPTQY
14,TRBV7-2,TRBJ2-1,ASSLAGASFYNEQF
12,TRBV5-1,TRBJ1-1,ASSFTDSNTEAF
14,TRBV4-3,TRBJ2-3,ASSRGQGMAADTQY
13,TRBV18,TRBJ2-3,ASSPTGPGSDTQY
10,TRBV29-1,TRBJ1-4,SAWTGDEKLF
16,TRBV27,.,ASSLRRLDRGGVSEQY
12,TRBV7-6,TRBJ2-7,ASSLGGGEGEQY
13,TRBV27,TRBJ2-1,ASSKQGANYNEQF
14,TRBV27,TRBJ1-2,ASSLSAGAYNYGYT
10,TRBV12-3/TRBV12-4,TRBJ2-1,ASSTLYNEQF
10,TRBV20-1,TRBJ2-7,SASHREDEQY
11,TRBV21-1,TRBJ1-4,ASRGDILWELF
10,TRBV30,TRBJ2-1,AFNGGERQQF
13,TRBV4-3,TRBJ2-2,ASSPSRGAAGELF
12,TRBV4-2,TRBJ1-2,ASSQATAVYGYT
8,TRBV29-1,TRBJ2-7,SVLEYEQY
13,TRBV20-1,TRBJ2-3,SARDASNGGDTQY